This is a list of T cell receptor beta chains from one sample in a study of T cells in Graves' hyperthyroidism and ophthalmopathy. TCRdb re-analysed the multiplex PCR reads in MiXCR, keeping a single row per CDR3 protein. The top ten clones hold around 4% of a sample with hundreds of thousands of distinct CDR3 sequences, roughly 14% of them seen once. Sequences were obtained from blood. The receptors come from a woman aged 35 to 49 with Graves' ophthalmopathy. CDR3s include the opening cysteine and the closing phenylalanine or tryptophan. The order of the fields is V gene, clone size, J gene, D gene, CDR3 protein, CDR3 DNA. A D gene is named only where the DNA matches it firmly. Clone size is not always given. Where it is, it says once, few, many or a class for expanded clones.

v_call: TRBV13; clone_size: few; j_call: TRBJ1-3; d_call: NA; cdr3_aa: CASSLGSGGTIYF; cdr3_nt: TGTGCCAGCAGCTTAGGTTCGGGGGGCACCATATATTTT
v_call: TRBV6-1; clone_size: many; j_call: TRBJ2-5; d_call: NA; cdr3_aa: CASSDLKGETQYF; cdr3_nt: TGTGCCAGCAGTGATCTCAAGGGAGAGACCCAGTACTTC
v_call: TRBV29-1; clone_size: many; j_call: TRBJ1-1; d_call: TRBD1; cdr3_aa: CSVGVQGDTEAFF; cdr3_nt: TGCAGCGTTGGGGTACAGGGGGATACTGAAGCTTTCTTT
v_call: TRBV11-2; clone_size: few; j_call: TRBJ1-5; d_call: NA; cdr3_aa: CASSFQLNQPQHF; cdr3_nt: TGTGCCAGCAGCTTTCAACTAAATCAGCCCCAGCATTTT
v_call: TRBV27; clone_size: NA; j_call: TRBJ1-1; d_call: NA; cdr3_aa: CASSSLTASRTEAFF; cdr3_nt: TGTGCCAGCAGTAGCCTTACAGCGTCTCGGACTGAAGCTTTCTTT
v_call: TRBV12-3/TRBV12-4; clone_size: NA; j_call: TRBJ1-2; d_call: NA; cdr3_aa: CASSLWGSGYGYTF; cdr3_nt: TGTGCCAGCAGTTTATGGGGCTCCGGCTATGGCTACACCTTC
v_call: TRBV6-5; clone_size: many; j_call: TRBJ2-5; d_call: NA; cdr3_aa: CASTPGGAVQYF; cdr3_nt: TGTGCCAGCACCCCCGGCGGGGCCGTCCAGTACTTC
v_call: TRBV30; clone_size: many; j_call: TRBJ2-7; d_call: NA; cdr3_aa: CAWSVHQGNEQYF; cdr3_nt: TGTGCCTGGAGTGTACACCAGGGGAACGAGCAGTACTTC
v_call: TRBV2; clone_size: many; j_call: TRBJ1-1; d_call: NA; cdr3_aa: CASSDGGATEAFF; cdr3_nt: TGTGCCAGCAGTGACGGAGGGGCAACTGAAGCTTTCTTT
v_call: TRBV12-3/TRBV12-4; clone_size: many; j_call: TRBJ1-1; d_call: NA; cdr3_aa: CASSYRGSSRAAFF; cdr3_nt: TGTGCCAGCAGCTACAGAGGAAGCTCGAGAGCAGCTTTCTTT
v_call: TRBV6-2/TRBV6-3; clone_size: NA; j_call: TRBJ2-2; d_call: TRBD2; cdr3_aa: CASSYRISGPSGNTGELFF; cdr3_nt: TGTGCCAGCAGTTATCGAATCTCAGGGCCTAGCGGGAACACCGGGGAGCTGTTTTTT
v_call: TRBV30; clone_size: few; j_call: TRBJ2-7; d_call: NA; cdr3_aa: CAWTAGAGLLSSYEQYF; cdr3_nt: TGTGCCTGGACCGCGGGGGCAGGACTACTTAGCTCCTACGAGCAGTACTTC
v_call: TRBV19; clone_size: many; j_call: TRBJ1-2; d_call: NA; cdr3_aa: CASSGGGASYGYTF; cdr3_nt: TGTGCCAGTAGTGGCGGGGGCGCCAGCTATGGCTACACCTTC
v_call: TRBV7-8; clone_size: many; j_call: TRBJ2-5; d_call: NA; cdr3_aa: CASSLVSGTGKETQYF; cdr3_nt: TGTGCCAGCAGCTTAGTGAGCGGGACAGGCAAAGAGACCCAGTACTTC
v_call: TRBV11-2; clone_size: many; j_call: TRBJ1-2; d_call: TRBD1; cdr3_aa: CASGPMTGASNYGYTF; cdr3_nt: TGTGCCAGCGGACCGATGACAGGGGCTTCTAACTATGGCTACACCTTC
v_call: TRBV28; clone_size: many; j_call: TRBJ1-2; d_call: NA; cdr3_aa: CASIGEGYGYTF; cdr3_nt: TGTGCCAGCATCGGGGAGGGGTATGGCTACACCTTC
v_call: TRBV11-2; clone_size: many; j_call: TRBJ2-7; d_call: NA; cdr3_aa: CASSLVTGRTSYEQYF; cdr3_nt: TGTGCCAGCAGCTTAGTAACAGGGCGGACTTCGTACGAGCAGTACTTC
v_call: TRBV2; clone_size: many; j_call: TRBJ1-6; d_call: NA; cdr3_aa: CASRDRGNSPLHF; cdr3_nt: TGTGCCAGCAGAGACCGGGGGAATTCACCCCTCCACTTT
v_call: TRBV2; clone_size: many; j_call: TRBJ2-7; d_call: NA; cdr3_aa: CASTRKAPAYEQYF; cdr3_nt: TGTGCCAGCACCCGGAAGGCGCCCGCCTACGAGCAGTACTTC
v_call: TRBV28; clone_size: many; j_call: TRBJ2-7; d_call: TRBD1; cdr3_aa: CASSQGQGLEYF; cdr3_nt: TGTGCCAGCAGCCAAGGACAGGGGTTGGAGTACTTC
v_call: TRBV28; clone_size: many; j_call: TRBJ1-3; d_call: NA; cdr3_aa: CASSLFGFSRNTIYF; cdr3_nt: TGTGCCAGCAGTTTATTCGGCTTTTCGAGAAACACCATATATTTT
v_call: TRBV28; clone_size: NA; j_call: TRBJ1-5; d_call: NA; cdr3_aa: CASGPGRRSAQHF; cdr3_nt: TGTGCCAGCGGCCCGGGCCGCCGCTCCGCCCAGCATTTT
v_call: TRBV12-3/TRBV12-4; clone_size: NA; j_call: TRBJ1-2; d_call: NA; cdr3_aa: CASSLTRGAGDGYTF; cdr3_nt: TGTGCCAGCAGTCTCACACGAGGGGCAGGGGATGGCTACACCTTC
v_call: TRBV11-2; clone_size: NA; j_call: TRBJ1-2; d_call: NA; cdr3_aa: CASSLRQANYGYTF; cdr3_nt: TGTGCCAGCAGCCTCCGACAGGCTAACTATGGCTACACCTTC
v_call: TRBV5-1; clone_size: many; j_call: TRBJ1-1; d_call: NA; cdr3_aa: CASSQLGGPGTEAFF; cdr3_nt: TGCGCCAGCAGCCAATTAGGGGGGCCGGGCACTGAAGCTTTCTTT
v_call: TRBV12-3/TRBV12-4; clone_size: NA; j_call: TRBJ2-3; d_call: NA; cdr3_aa: CASRIGETSIDTQYF; cdr3_nt: TGTGCCAGCAGGATTGGGGAGACTAGTATAGATACGCAGTATTTT
v_call: TRBV5-4; clone_size: many; j_call: TRBJ2-7; d_call: NA; cdr3_aa: CASSGPGLAYEQYF; cdr3_nt: TGTGCCAGCAGCGGGCCGGGGCTGGCCTACGAGCAGTACTTC
v_call: TRBV19; clone_size: many; j_call: TRBJ1-3; d_call: NA; cdr3_aa: CASSTGAFGNTIYF; cdr3_nt: TGTGCCAGTAGTACGGGGGCCTTTGGAAACACCATATATTTT
v_call: TRBV12-5; clone_size: many; j_call: TRBJ1-1; d_call: NA; cdr3_aa: CASVAGRIRLNTEAFF; cdr3_nt: TGTGCTAGTGTTGCCGGGAGAATCAGGCTGAACACTGAAGCTTTCTTT
v_call: TRBV28; clone_size: many; j_call: TRBJ1-5; d_call: TRBD1; cdr3_aa: CASRPTGVWNQPQHF; cdr3_nt: TGTGCCAGCAGGCCTACAGGGGTTTGGAATCAGCCCCAGCATTTT
v_call: TRBV6-1; clone_size: many; j_call: TRBJ2-7; d_call: NA; cdr3_aa: CASSWQVSYEQYF; cdr3_nt: TGTGCCAGCAGCTGGCAGGTGTCCTACGAGCAGTACTTC
v_call: TRBV28; clone_size: few; j_call: TRBJ1-2; d_call: TRBD1; cdr3_aa: CVTGGVGGYTF; cdr3_nt: TGTGTCACAGGGGGCGTGGGAGGCTACACCTTC
v_call: TRBV12-3/TRBV12-4; clone_size: many; j_call: TRBJ1-2; d_call: TRBD1; cdr3_aa: CASIMTGVNYGYTF; cdr3_nt: TGTGCCAGTATTATGACAGGGGTTAACTATGGCTACACCTTC
v_call: TRBV20-1; clone_size: many; j_call: TRBJ1-1; d_call: NA; cdr3_aa: CSARLGGNIFPEAFF; cdr3_nt: TGCAGTGCTAGATTGGGGGGCAACATCTTCCCTGAAGCTTTCTTT
v_call: TRBV2; clone_size: NA; j_call: TRBJ2-7; d_call: TRBD2; cdr3_aa: CASSREREPTYEQYF; cdr3_nt: TGTGCCAGCAGTCGGGAGCGGGAACCTACCTACGAGCAGTACTTC
v_call: TRBV14; clone_size: once; j_call: TRBJ2-5; d_call: NA; cdr3_aa: CASSQIMDSPWETQYF; cdr3_nt: TGTGCCAGCAGCCAGATTATGGACAGCCCTTGGGAGACCCAGTACTTC
v_call: TRBV12-3/TRBV12-4; clone_size: many; j_call: TRBJ2-2; d_call: NA; cdr3_aa: CASSLVSGELFF; cdr3_nt: TGTGCCAGCAGTTTAGTATCCGGGGAGCTGTTTTTT
v_call: TRBV27; clone_size: many; j_call: TRBJ1-5; d_call: NA; cdr3_aa: CASSLSLDSNQPQHF; cdr3_nt: TGTGCCAGCAGTTTATCCCTTGACAGTAATCAGCCCCAGCATTTT
v_call: TRBV29-1; clone_size: many; j_call: TRBJ1-2; d_call: NA; cdr3_aa: CSVEMGAGYGYTF; cdr3_nt: TGCAGCGTTGAAATGGGGGCCGGGTATGGCTACACCTTC
v_call: TRBV12-3/TRBV12-4; clone_size: many; j_call: TRBJ2-2; d_call: NA; cdr3_aa: CASSLWRLNTGELFF; cdr3_nt: TGTGCCAGCAGTTTGTGGCGGTTGAACACCGGGGAGCTGTTTTTT
v_call: TRBV6-2/TRBV6-3; clone_size: few; j_call: TRBJ1-5; d_call: TRBD1; cdr3_aa: CASSRTGTGTRGNQPQHF; cdr3_nt: TGTGCCAGCAGTCGTACCGGGACAGGGACCCGTGGGAATCAGCCCCAGCATTTT
v_call: TRBV7-2; clone_size: few; j_call: TRBJ2-2; d_call: NA; cdr3_aa: CASGSRNTGEPFF; cdr3_nt: TGTGCCAGCGGGAGCAGGAACACCGGGGAGCCGTTTTTT
v_call: TRBV19; clone_size: NA; j_call: TRBJ2-7; d_call: TRBD2; cdr3_aa: CASSSSAGGPSYEQYF; cdr3_nt: TGTGCCAGTAGTTCCTCGGCGGGAGGGCCTTCCTACGAGCAGTACTTC
v_call: TRBV27; clone_size: many; j_call: TRBJ2-5; d_call: NA; cdr3_aa: CASSLSFQSQGGETQYF; cdr3_nt: TGTGCCAGCAGTTTATCCTTTCAGAGTCAGGGCGGAGAGACCCAGTACTTC
v_call: TRBV19; clone_size: NA; j_call: TRBJ1-6; d_call: TRBD1; cdr3_aa: CASSSAGGRGVSPLHF; cdr3_nt: TGTGCCAGTAGTAGCGCAGGGGGTCGGGGCGTCTCACCCCTCCACTTT
v_call: TRBV6-2/TRBV6-3; clone_size: many; j_call: TRBJ2-5; d_call: TRBD2; cdr3_aa: CASRVLAEYQETQYF; cdr3_nt: TGTGCCAGCCGAGTCCTAGCGGAGTACCAAGAGACCCAGTACTTC
v_call: TRBV30; clone_size: many; j_call: TRBJ2-4; d_call: TRBD2; cdr3_aa: CAWSVGLAGGRTDIQYF; cdr3_nt: TGTGCCTGGAGTGTAGGCCTAGCGGGAGGGAGGACGGACATTCAGTACTTC
v_call: TRBV6-1; clone_size: few; j_call: TRBJ2-5; d_call: NA; cdr3_aa: CASTPLGQGPGETQYF; cdr3_nt: TGTGCCAGCACTCCCCTGGGCCAGGGACCGGGAGAGACCCAGTACTTC
v_call: TRBV12-3/TRBV12-4; clone_size: few; j_call: TRBJ2-7; d_call: NA; cdr3_aa: CASSLVQSSYEQYF; cdr3_nt: TGTGCCAGCAGTTTAGTGCAGTCGAGCTACGAGCAGTACTTC
v_call: TRBV28; clone_size: NA; j_call: TRBJ1-5; d_call: TRBD1; cdr3_aa: CASTDRGSGQPQHF; cdr3_nt: TGTGCCAGCACCGACAGGGGATCGGGTCAGCCCCAGCATTTT
v_call: TRBV11-2; clone_size: many; j_call: TRBJ1-3; d_call: NA; cdr3_aa: CASSEPQLSSGNTIYF; cdr3_nt: TGTGCCAGCAGCGAACCTCAACTTAGCTCTGGAAACACCATATATTTT
v_call: TRBV2; clone_size: many; j_call: TRBJ1-3; d_call: NA; cdr3_aa: CASRDSRENTIYF; cdr3_nt: TGTGCCAGCAGGGATTCTCGGGAAAACACCATATATTTT